The rows below give T cell receptor beta chains drawn from one sample of a study of regulatory T cells in long-lasting Graves disease. TCRdb processed the multiplex PCR reads anew with MiXCR; each CDR3 protein has one entry. The data show 450,000 to 700,000 distinct CDR3 sequences, about 13% seen once. A further study also used this sample, focusing on T cells in Graves' hyperthyroidism and ophthalmopathy.

The source material was peripheral blood mononuclear cells (PBMCs), sampled at new diagnosis, from a patient treated with antithyroid drugs. Receptors were obtained from a young man with Graves disease. Each CDR3 is given with its conserved first and last residue. Part of the rows lack a size; the others show once, few, many or a class for expanded clones.

V gene: TRBV5-1; J gene: TRBJ2-7; clone size: many; CDR3 protein: CASSLETESYEQYF
V gene: TRBV20-1; J gene: TRBJ2-7; clone size: few; CDR3 protein: CSARARHSLSEQYF
V gene: TRBV29-1; J gene: TRBJ2-7; clone size: many; CDR3 protein: CSAGGGSRSYEQYF
V gene: TRBV29-1; J gene: TRBJ1-2; clone size: many; CDR3 protein: CSVKFRVGGYTF
V gene: TRBV4-2; J gene: TRBJ2-1; clone size: .; CDR3 protein: CASTSSPSSGSNEQFF
V gene: TRBV2; J gene: TRBJ2-1; clone size: many; CDR3 protein: CASHRDRYIAGGYNEQFF
V gene: TRBV6-2/TRBV6-3; J gene: TRBJ2-1; clone size: few; CDR3 protein: CASSYGASRTEQFF
V gene: TRBV29-1; J gene: TRBJ2-1; clone size: .; CDR3 protein: CSVRTGGIEQFF
V gene: TRBV2; J gene: TRBJ2-2; clone size: many; CDR3 protein: CASRTTGELFF
V gene: TRBV6-1; J gene: TRBJ2-1; clone size: many; CDR3 protein: CASSEEAGRSGNEQFF
V gene: TRBV5-6; J gene: TRBJ2-7; clone size: many; CDR3 protein: CASSFQEVGEQYF
V gene: TRBV12-3/TRBV12-4; J gene: TRBJ2-2; clone size: many; CDR3 protein: CASSFLPYTGELFF
V gene: TRBV6-9; J gene: TRBJ2-3; clone size: few; CDR3 protein: CASSYFNHGTDTQYF
V gene: TRBV12-3/TRBV12-4; J gene: TRBJ2-1; clone size: many; CDR3 protein: CASSLGLGASSYNEQFF
V gene: TRBV20-1; J gene: TRBJ2-1; clone size: many; CDR3 protein: CSARGGGPYNEQFF
V gene: TRBV7-9; J gene: TRBJ2-2; clone size: few; CDR3 protein: CASSLVVAGQTGELFF
V gene: TRBV7-2; J gene: TRBJ2-5; clone size: many; CDR3 protein: CASSAGGTQYF
V gene: TRBV6-1; J gene: TRBJ1-2; clone size: few; CDR3 protein: CASMSAPGKGSFYGYTF
V gene: TRBV3-1; J gene: TRBJ1-1; clone size: .; CDR3 protein: CASSRAEGLTEAFF
V gene: TRBV7-9; J gene: TRBJ1-1; clone size: .; CDR3 protein: CASNLLGNTEAFF
V gene: TRBV20-1; J gene: TRBJ1-1; clone size: few; CDR3 protein: CSALVVDFEAFF
V gene: TRBV24-1; J gene: TRBJ1-5; clone size: many; CDR3 protein: CATSRAGNQPQHF